This passage covers 21 T cell receptor beta chains from one sample sequenced in a study of shared clonotypes between healthy human individuals (TCRdb year 2020). Library creation used the immunoSEQ multiplex PCR assay. Here the immuneACCESS table is served through TCRdb, limited to in-frame sequences with V and J called. Missing clones are a known gap in these copies; in checked studies unresolved V genes cover under half, and the rest lacks a known reason. This sample comprises a few million clones, over 85% of them detected only once. The ten largest clones add up to under 0.45% of the sample. The specimen was naive CD4+ T cells from PBMCs. The sample's cell subset or site label, decoded: CD45RA+ positively selected. These receptors originate from a man between 18 and 29 years old in good health. Some clones in this sample may be carry-over from other donors' samples.

The chain links TRBV5-1 to TRBJ1-1, with a weak D call TRBD1 (5 bases). The CDR3 runs to 14 residues. V lost 2 bases and J 4 bases, leaving 12 bases between the germline ends. Germline CDR1 is SGHRS and CDR2 is YFSETQ. The CDR3 DNA sequence: TGCGCCAGCAGCTTAGACGAGGGGAGCACTGAAGCTTTCTTT. Its translation is CASSLDEGSTEAFF.

This clone has just a few counts. The V call is TRBV7-9, the J call TRBJ1-1; no firm D call. Deletions cut 4 bases from V and 1 base from J, with 10 bases between. The V gene's germline CDR1 is SEHNR and CDR2 FQNEAQ (reference sequence). The CDR3 consists of 14 residues. Written as DNA, the CDR3 is TGTGCCAGCAGCTCCCGGACTGGGAACACTGAAGCTTTCTTT. Translation gives CASSSRTGNTEAFF.

This chain links TRBV29-1 with TRBJ1-2, with D possibly being TRBD1 (5 bases). Trimming stripped 0 bases from V and 8 bases from J, with 19 bases between. The CDR3 has 15 residues. Germline V gene sequence: CDR1 SQVTM, CDR2 ANQGSEA. The CDR3 bases are TGCAGCGTTGAAGAGTCCGGGGCTCAAGGCTTCGGCTACACCTTC. It translates to CSVEESGAQGFGYTF.

On this clone: Other DNA sequences in the same sample also yield this CDR3. The CDR3 nucleotides are TGCAGTGCCCCAAAACGAGGGACCCAGTACTTC. Translating it yields CSAPKRGTQYF. J is TRBJ2-5 and V is TRBV20-1; D remains unclear. The CDR3 totals 11 residues. Between the trimmed V and J ends, which lost 6 bases and 7 bases, there was a span of 12 bases. In germline, CDR1 is DFQATT, CDR2 SNEGSKA (reference sequence).

The chain carries TRBV2 and TRBJ2-3; the match to TRBD2 covers 9 bases. Germline CDR1 reads SNHLY; CDR2 reads FYNNEI. CDR3 size: 19 residues. The ends lost 5 bases at V and 1 base at J; junction bases unmatched: 16. The CDR3 sequence is CASSSPGLAGPSGTDTQYF. CDR3 sequence (DNA): TGTGCCAGCAGTTCACCCGGGCTAGCGGGACCCTCGGGCACAGATACGCAGTATTTT.

The rearrangement joins TRBV4-1 to TRBJ2-7, with D perhaps given as TRBD1 or TRBD2 (5 bases each). The length of the CDR3 is 15 residues. Looked up from germline, CDR1 is MGHRA and CDR2 is YSYEKL. V dropped 4 bases and J dropped 1 base, with 14 bases sitting between them. In nucleotides, the CDR3 is TGCGCCAGCAGCCCTGACCGGGACGGATCCTACGAGCAGTACTTC. Translating gives CASSPDRDGSYEQYF.

The chain recombines TRBV4-1 with TRBJ2-5, with D possibly matching TRBD1 (6 bases). This CDR3 has 16 amino acids. The V gene lost 0 bases and the J gene lost 5 bases, with 16 bases spanning the gap. The germline V gene encodes CDR1 MGHRA and CDR2 YSYEKL. The chain's CDR3 is CASSQDRGGAAETQYF. In nucleotides, the CDR3 is TGCGCCAGCAGCCAAGATCGTGGGGGCGCCGCGGAGACCCAGTACTTC.

The chain links TRBV6-1 to TRBJ1-1, with a tentative D call TRBD1 (5 bases). The CDR3 is 17 amino acids. Trimming removed 1 base from V and 0 bases from J, with 15 bases in between. Germline lookup yields CDR1 MNHNS and CDR2 SASEGT. CDR3 in amino acids: CASSEGGGVRMNTEAFF. DNA for the CDR3: TGTGCCAGCAGTGAAGGTGGGGGGGTGAGGATGAACACTGAAGCTTTCTTT.

V usage is TRBV18 and J usage is TRBJ1-2; perhaps TRBD1 as D (6 bases). V was cut by 0 bases and J by 8 bases, with 19 bases left in between. Germline loops: CDR1 KGHSH, CDR2 LQKENI. The CDR3 runs 16 residues. DNA of the CDR3: TGTGCCAGCTCACCACCTAGGGGGGGCGACTTAGGCGGCTACACCTTC. Translation gives CASSPPRGGDLGGYTF. Based on the CDR3 plus reference TRBV18 and TRBJ1-2, the full variable domain is NAGVMQNPRHLVRRRGQEARLRCSPMKGHSHVYWYRQLPEEGLKFMVYLQKENIIDESGMPKERFSAEFPKEGPSILRIQQVVRGDSAAYFCASSPPRGGDLGGYTFGSGTRLTVV.

The rearrangement uses TRBV6-5 and TRBJ1-1; 7 bases are a match to TRBD1. The CDR3 has 14 amino acids. The germline CDR1 and CDR2 sequences are MNHEY and SVGAGI. J was trimmed by 5 bases and V by 5 bases; bases with no gene match: 8. For the CDR3, the DNA is TGTGCCAGCAGTGGGGCGACAGGGTGGACTGAAGCTTTCTTT. Its protein product is CASSGATGWTEAFF.

V gene TRBV27 combines with J gene TRBJ2-1; possibly TRBD2 for D (6 bases). The CDR3 has 11 residues. From germline, CDR1 is MNHEY and CDR2 SMNVEV (reference sequence). Trimming took 7 bases from V and 7 from J, leaving 8 bases between them. The CDR3 spells CASTGRNEQFF. The CDR3 DNA sequence: TGTGCCAGCACGGGGAGGAATGAGCAGTTCTTC.

This clone has a handful of counts. This same CDR3 is encoded by further DNA sequences in the sample. The V call is TRBV7-3, the J call TRBJ2-2; no reliable D call. Germline V CDR1 and CDR2: SGHTA, FQGTGA. The CDR3 has 12 residues. Trimming took off 1 base at V and 3 bases at J, with 0 bases between the two ends. The CDR3 sequence: CASSLNTGELFF. CDR3 in DNA: TGTGCCAGCAGCTTAAACACCGGGGAGCTGTTTTTT.

The chain recombines TRBV5-1 with TRBJ2-3, with 8 bases identical to TRBD2. The CDR3 consists of 15 residues. The V gene's germline CDR1 is SGHRS and CDR2 YFSETQ. The V and J ends lost 1 base and 4 bases, in that order; junction bases with no gene match: 5. CDR3 bases: TGCGCCAGCAGCTTGCCAGCGGGAGACCCAGATACGCAGTATTTT. Amino acids: CASSLPAGDPDTQYF.

CDR3 protein: CAIRTAAGAGYEQYF. The DNA for the CDR3 is TGTGCCATCAGGACCGCGGCGGGAGCGGGCTACGAGCAGTACTTC. The chain recombines TRBV10-3 with TRBJ2-7; 7 bases line up with TRBD2. CDR3 length equals 15 residues. The germline V gene encodes CDR1 ENHRY and CDR2 SYGVKD. Losses at the gene ends were 6 bases for V and 3 bases for J; bases not matched to a gene: 11.

The chain links TRBV6-6 to TRBJ1-5; weak D call: TRBD1 (6 bases). The V gene lost 5 bases and the J gene lost 6 bases, with 11 bases spanning the gap. Germline V CDR1 and CDR2: MNHNY, SVGAGI (reference sequence). The CDR3 is made up of 13 amino acids. The CDR3: CASSRQEGQPQHF. CDR3 in DNA: TGTGCCAGCAGTCGACAGGAAGGTCAGCCCCAGCATTTT.

This clone was recorded once. V gene TRBV18 combines with J gene TRBJ1-2; D is unclear. The CDR3 is 15 amino acids. The germline V gene encodes CDR1 KGHSH and CDR2 LQKENI. Trimming stripped 4 bases from V and 4 bases from J, with 16 bases between. Written as DNA, the CDR3 is TGTGCCAGCTCACTAGACAAGGGAGGCCCCTATGGCTACACCTTC. This gives the protein CASSLDKGGPYGYTF.

The chain carries TRBV5-6 and TRBJ2-3, with 11 bases fitting TRBD2. V trimming: 5 bases; J trimming: 6 bases; junction bases outside the gene matches: 5. The CDR3 runs 14 residues. Per the germline V gene, CDR1 is SGHDT and CDR2 is YYEEEE. The chain's CDR3 is CASRWGLAEDTQYF. The CDR3 coding sequence is TGTGCCAGCAGGTGGGGACTAGCGGAGGATACGCAGTATTTT.

The chain couples TRBV29-1 to TRBJ2-7; D possibly corresponds to TRBD2 (5 bases). The ends were cut back, 5 bases at V and 2 bases at J, with 13 bases in the middle. The germline V gene encodes CDR1 SQVTM and CDR2 ANQGSEA. The CDR3 length is 13 residues. As DNA, the CDR3 is TGCAGCGTTTCCCGGGAATCCCCCTACGAGCAGTACTTC. As protein: CSVSRESPYEQYF.

The genes are TRBV14 and TRBJ2-3; 7 bases fit TRBD2. The V segment lost 8 bases and the J segment 4 bases; nucleotides outside the gene matches: 6. Germline CDR1 and CDR2: SGHDN and FVKESK. The CDR3 covers 13 residues. Written as DNA, the CDR3 is TGTGCCAGCCGTCGGGAGGTCGCAGATACGCAGTATTTT. Its translation is CASRREVADTQYF.

The chain recombines TRBV7-3 with TRBJ2-5; TRBD1 or TRBD2 may be the D gene (5 bases each). This CDR3 is 13 amino acids long. Germline V gene data show CDR1 as SGHTA and CDR2 as FQGTGA. V lost 5 bases and J 1 base, leaving 8 bases between the germline ends. CDR3 amino acids: CASSTGTQETQYF. The CDR3 DNA reads as TGTGCCAGCAGCACCGGGACCCAAGAGACCCAGTACTTC.

V gene TRBV7-2 combines with J gene TRBJ2-2; TRBD2 aligns across 9 bases. Trimming cost V 6 bases and J 4 bases; bases outside gene matches: 12. The CDR3 sequence is 17 residues long. Per germline, CDR1 SGHTA and CDR2 FQGNSA. The CDR3 DNA reads TGTGCCAGCAGGCCTAGAGTGGGACTAGCTGTCACCGGGGAGCTGTTTTTT. It yields the protein CASRPRVGLAVTGELFF.